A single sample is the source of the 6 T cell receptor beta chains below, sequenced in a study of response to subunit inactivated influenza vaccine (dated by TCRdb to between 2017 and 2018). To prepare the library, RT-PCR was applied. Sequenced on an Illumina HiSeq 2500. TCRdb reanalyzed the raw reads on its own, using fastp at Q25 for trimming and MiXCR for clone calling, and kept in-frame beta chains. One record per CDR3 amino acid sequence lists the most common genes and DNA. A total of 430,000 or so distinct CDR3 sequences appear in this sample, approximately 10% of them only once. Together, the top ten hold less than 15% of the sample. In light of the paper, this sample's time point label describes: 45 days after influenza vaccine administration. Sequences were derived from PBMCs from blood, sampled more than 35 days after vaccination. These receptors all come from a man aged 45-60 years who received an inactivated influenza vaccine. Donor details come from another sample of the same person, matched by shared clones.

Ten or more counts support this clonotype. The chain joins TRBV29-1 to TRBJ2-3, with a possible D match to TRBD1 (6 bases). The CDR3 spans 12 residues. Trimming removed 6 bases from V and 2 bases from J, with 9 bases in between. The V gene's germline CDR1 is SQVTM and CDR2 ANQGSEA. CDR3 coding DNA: TGCAGCGTAGGACAGCACACAGATACGCAGTATTTT. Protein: CSVGQHTDTQYF.

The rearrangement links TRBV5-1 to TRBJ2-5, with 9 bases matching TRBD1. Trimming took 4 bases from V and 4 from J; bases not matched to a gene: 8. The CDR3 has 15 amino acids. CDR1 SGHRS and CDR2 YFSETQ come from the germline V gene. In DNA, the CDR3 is TGCGCCAGCAGCGTGGGACAGGGTACTCCAGAGACCCAGTACTTC. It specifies CASSVGQGTPETQYF.

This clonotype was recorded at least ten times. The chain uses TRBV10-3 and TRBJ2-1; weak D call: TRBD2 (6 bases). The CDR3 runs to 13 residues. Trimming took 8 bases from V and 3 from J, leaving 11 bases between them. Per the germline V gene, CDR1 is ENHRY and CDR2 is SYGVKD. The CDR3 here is CAIGRDFYNEQFF. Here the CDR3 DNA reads TGTGCCATCGGCAGGGACTTCTACAATGAGCAGTTCTTC.

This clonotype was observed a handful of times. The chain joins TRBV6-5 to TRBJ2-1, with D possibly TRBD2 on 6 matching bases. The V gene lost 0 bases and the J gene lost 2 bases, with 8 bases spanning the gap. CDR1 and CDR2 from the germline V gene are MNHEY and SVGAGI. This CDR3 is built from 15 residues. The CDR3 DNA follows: TGTGCCAGCAGTTACTCGGCTAGCGCCTACAATGAGCAGTTCTTC. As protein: CASSYSASAYNEQFF.

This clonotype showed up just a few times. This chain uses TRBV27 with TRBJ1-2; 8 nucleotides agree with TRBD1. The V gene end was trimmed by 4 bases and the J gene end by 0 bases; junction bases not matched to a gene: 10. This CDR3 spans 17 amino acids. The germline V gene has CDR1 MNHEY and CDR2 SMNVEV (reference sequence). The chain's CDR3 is CASSSRTGTGANYGYTF. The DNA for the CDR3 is TGTGCCAGCAGTTCCCGGACTGGGACAGGAGCTAACTATGGCTACACCTTC.

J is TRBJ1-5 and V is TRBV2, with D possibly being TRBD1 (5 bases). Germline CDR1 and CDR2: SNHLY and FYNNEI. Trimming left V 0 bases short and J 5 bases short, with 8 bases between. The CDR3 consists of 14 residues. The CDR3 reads CASSEAGRDQPQHF. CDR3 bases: TGTGCCAGCAGTGAAGCGGGCAGGGATCAGCCCCAGCATTTT.